The 5 T cell receptor beta chains below were found in one sample sequenced in a study of chemoradiotherapy in HPV16-positive cancers. The repertoire was sequenced with immunoSEQ multiplex PCR; TCRdb's copy has only in-frame clones and lacks some. This sample has roughly 9,000 clones; approximately 78% occur once, and the top ten carry 9% to 10%. Collection took place from a patient who underwent chemoradiotherapy. These receptor sequences come from a human donor with HPV-associated anogenital cancer.

The chain carries TRBV7-2 and TRBJ2-1; D may be TRBD2 (6 bases). Germline V lookup: CDR1 SGHTA, CDR2 FQGNSA. V was shortened by 2 bases and J by 2 bases, with 13 bases between the two germline ends. The CDR3 sequence is 16 residues long. Here the CDR3 reads CASSLWVGEAYNEQFF. The CDR3 coding sequence is TGTGCCAGCAGCTTATGGGTGGGGGAGGCCTACAATGAGCAGTTCTTC.

The CDR3 DNA follows: TGTGCCAGCAGTTCTCCGCCGACACGCTATGGCTACACCTTC. It is translated as CASSSPPTRYGYTF. The chain joins TRBV6-6 to TRBJ1-2; D not certain. Trimming took off 4 bases at V and 4 bases at J, with 13 bases between the two ends. The CDR3 sequence is 14 residues long. Germline values: CDR1 MNHNY, CDR2 SVGAGI (reference sequence).

This chain uses TRBV6-6 with TRBJ2-1; D remains unclear. The CDR3 sequence is 11 residues long. Trimming left V 8 bases short and J 4 bases short, with 6 bases between. Germline assignment: CDR1 MNHNY and CDR2 SVGAGI (reference sequence). For the CDR3, the DNA is TGTGCCAGCGGGGATTACAATGAGCAGTTCTTC. Residues: CASGDYNEQFF.

In its sample, this clone was seen a few times. The gene calls are TRBV30 and TRBJ1-6, with unresolved D. V lost 0 bases and J lost 7, with 10 bases in between. The CDR3 length is 14 residues. CDR1 and CDR2 (germline): GTSNPN, SVGIG (reference sequence). CDR3 loop: CAWSVGTGNSPLHF. CDR3 DNA: TGTGCCTGGAGTGTAGGCACTGGGAATTCACCCCTCCACTTT.

The genes are TRBV10-3 and TRBJ1-1; no firm D call. V was pared by 2 bases and J by 3 bases, with 4 bases between. Per germline, CDR1 ENHRY and CDR2 SYGVKD. The CDR3 is 12 amino acids. The CDR3 DNA is TGTGCCATCAGTGAGGCAGACACTGAAGCTTTCTTT. Protein product: CAISEADTEAFF.